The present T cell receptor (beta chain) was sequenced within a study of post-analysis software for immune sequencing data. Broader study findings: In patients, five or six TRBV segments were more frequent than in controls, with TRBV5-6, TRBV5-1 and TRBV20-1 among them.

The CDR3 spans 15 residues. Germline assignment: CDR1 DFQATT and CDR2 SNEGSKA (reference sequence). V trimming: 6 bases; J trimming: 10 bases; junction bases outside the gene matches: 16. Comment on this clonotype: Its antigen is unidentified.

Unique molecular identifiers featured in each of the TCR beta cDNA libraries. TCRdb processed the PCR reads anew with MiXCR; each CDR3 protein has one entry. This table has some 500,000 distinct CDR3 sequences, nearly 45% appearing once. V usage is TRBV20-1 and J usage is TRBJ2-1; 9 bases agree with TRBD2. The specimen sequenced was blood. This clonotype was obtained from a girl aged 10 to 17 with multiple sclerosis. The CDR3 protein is CSATPRSGRLQEQFF. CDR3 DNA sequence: TGCAGTGCAACCCCTCGGAGCGGGAGGCTTCAGGAGCAGTTCTTC.